The text below deals with one T cell receptor beta chain. The antigen remains unidentified. The CDR3 contains 14 residues. V was clipped by 2 bases and J by 6 bases, with 11 bases between them. Germline CDR1 is WNHNN and CDR2 is SYGVQD (reference sequence). These data are taken from a study of T cells in localized non-small cell lung cancer. The study, taken as a whole, reports: Maximal T cell clonality occurred in uninvolved adjacent lung, with tumor ranking below it. Since sequencing was restricted to only one region of the tumor, intratumor heterogeneity remains a possibility. Prolonged overall survival went with higher T cell density in the blood. A median of about 50 clones ranked among the top 100 in tumor appeared in adjacent lung.

The protocol was immunoSEQ multiplex PCR, while the TCRdb copy is restricted to in-frame clones and leaves out a portion. The sample comprises roughly 5,000 clones, about 32% of which are singletons, and approximately 10% rests with the top ten. Sample: lung tumor tissue, taken before any cancer treatment. This chain connects TRBV10-1 to TRBJ2-1; TRBD1 might be the D (6 bases). This TCR was sampled from a woman between 35 and 75 years old with stage II squamous cell lung carcinoma. CDR3 residues: CASSEQGTGNEQFF. The CDR3 DNA reads as TGCGCCAGCAGTGAGCAGGGGACGGGCAATGAGCAGTTCTTC.